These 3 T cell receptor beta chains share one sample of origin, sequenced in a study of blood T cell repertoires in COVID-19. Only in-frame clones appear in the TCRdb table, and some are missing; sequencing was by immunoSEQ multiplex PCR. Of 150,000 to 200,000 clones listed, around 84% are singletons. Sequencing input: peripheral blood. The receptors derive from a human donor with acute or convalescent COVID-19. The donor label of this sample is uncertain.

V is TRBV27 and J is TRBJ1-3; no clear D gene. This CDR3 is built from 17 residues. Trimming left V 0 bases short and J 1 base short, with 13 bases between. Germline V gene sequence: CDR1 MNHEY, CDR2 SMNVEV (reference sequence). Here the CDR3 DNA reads TGTGCCAGCAGTTTATCCGAACCGGGTTCATCTGGAAACACCATATATTTT. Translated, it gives CASSLSEPGSSGNTIYF.

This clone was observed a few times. The CDR3: CASSLRQSSEAFF. Here the CDR3 DNA reads TGTGCCAGCAGCTTACGACAATCAAGTGAAGCTTTCTTT. The chain combines TRBV7-9 with TRBJ1-1, with unresolved D. Germline CDR1 is SEHNR and CDR2 is FQNEAQ (reference sequence). The length of the CDR3 is 13 residues. Between the trimmed V and J ends, which lost 2 bases and 7 bases, there was a span of 11 bases.

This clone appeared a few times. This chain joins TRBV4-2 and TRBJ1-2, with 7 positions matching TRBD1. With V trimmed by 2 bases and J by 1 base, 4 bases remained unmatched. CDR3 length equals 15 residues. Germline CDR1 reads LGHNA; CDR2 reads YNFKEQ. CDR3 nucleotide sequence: TGTGCCAGCAGCCAATCAGGGACAGATAACTATGGCTACACCTTC. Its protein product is CASSQSGTDNYGYTF.